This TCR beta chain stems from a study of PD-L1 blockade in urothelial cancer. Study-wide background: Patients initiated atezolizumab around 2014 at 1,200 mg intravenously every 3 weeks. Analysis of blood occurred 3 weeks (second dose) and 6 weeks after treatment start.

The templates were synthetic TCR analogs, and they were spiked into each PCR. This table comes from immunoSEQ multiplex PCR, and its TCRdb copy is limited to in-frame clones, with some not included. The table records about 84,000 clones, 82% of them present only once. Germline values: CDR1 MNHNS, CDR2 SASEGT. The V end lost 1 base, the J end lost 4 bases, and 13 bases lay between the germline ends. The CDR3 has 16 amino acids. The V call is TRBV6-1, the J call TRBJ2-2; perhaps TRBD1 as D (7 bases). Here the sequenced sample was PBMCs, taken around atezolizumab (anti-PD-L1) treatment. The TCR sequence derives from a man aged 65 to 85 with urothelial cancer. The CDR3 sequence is CASSEVEGAGTGELFF. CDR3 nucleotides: TGTGCCAGCAGTGAAGTGGAGGGGGCGGGCACCGGGGAGCTGTTTTTT.